The clone carrying this T cell receptor (beta chain) was recorded a few times. Its antigen is still unknown. The data derive from a study of response to subunit inactivated influenza vaccine. TCRdb passed the RT-PCR reads through MiXCR, listing each CDR3 protein once. The data show 500,000 to 600,000 distinct CDR3 sequences, roughly 10% seen once. Study outcomes and limitations: It was suggested by the authors that few new T cells are recruited by each seasonal influenza vaccination.

Here the sequenced sample was PBMCs from blood, taken on the day of vaccination. This TCR derives from a man aged 45-65 years who received an inactivated influenza vaccine.

The DNA of the CDR3 is TGTGCCAGCAGTCTTAGCGTCGAGCAGTTCTTC. Its protein product is CASSLSVEQFF. This chain links TRBV6-2 or TRBV6-3 with TRBJ2-1; weak D call: TRBD2 (5 bases). Germline V lookup: CDR1 MNHEY, CDR2 SVGEGT. V gave up 5 bases and J gave up 10 bases, with 9 bases separating them. This CDR3 region has 11 residues.